Reported below is one T cell receptor beta chain. Judged by its sample share, this clone qualifies as medium-sized (0.01 to 0.1%). Its antigen remains undetermined. The sample holds no much larger clone one base away, and base qualities are not on file. The sample is drawn from a study of metastatic and nonmetastatic thyroid tumors (dated by TCRdb to about 2020). Context from the whole study: For patients with malignant and with benign thyroid disease, the researchers compared repertoires between peripheral blood samples and tumor or nodule tissue samples. The study at large found these results: In both blood and tumor samples, TCR beta diversity was reported to be significantly higher in malignant tumors than in benign nodules.

The junction carries 21 bases between V and J, which are trimmed by 10 bases and 5 bases respectively. The CDR3, cysteine through phenylalanine, is 15 amino acids long. Only the CDR3 part of the read is kept: 45 bases, read in frame from the first base. Per the germline V gene, MNHNS is the CDR1 and SASEGT is the CDR2. Before undergoing thyroid surgery, none of the patients had been given any kind of treatment. Using T-cell receptor beta sequencing, the researchers looked back retrospectively at clinical samples from patients, gathered between the early 2010s and the late 2010s. Libraries came from PCR. The run used an Illumina HiSeq 4000. The TCR beta-chain CDR3 region of each patient was profiled by high-throughput sequencing. Turning to the authors' computational methods: CDR3 differences across clinicopathological groups were used to build a classifier for discriminating distant-metastatic papillary thyroid cancer patients. The Shannon index was used to assess repertoire diversity, and the Morisita-Horn index was used to assess tumor-blood repertoire similarity. TCRdb itself trimmed the public reads at Q25 with fastp, ran MiXCR and retained productive beta chains. The authors' filters were not applied to this entry. For this sample there are more than 10,000 clones; roughly 12% appear just once. Approximately 32% of the sample is in the top ten clones.

The V and J segments used are TRBV6-1 and TRBJ2-1, with a weak D call of TRBD2 (6 bases match). This receptor was identified in a female donor with papillary thyroid cancer or a benign thyroid nodule (not recorded which). Some clones in this sample may be carry-over from other donors' samples. The sample was blood. CDR3 protein: CATRFSGSQDNEQFF. The base sequence is TGTGCCACAAGATTTAGCGGAAGCCAAGACAATGAGCAGTTCTTC.